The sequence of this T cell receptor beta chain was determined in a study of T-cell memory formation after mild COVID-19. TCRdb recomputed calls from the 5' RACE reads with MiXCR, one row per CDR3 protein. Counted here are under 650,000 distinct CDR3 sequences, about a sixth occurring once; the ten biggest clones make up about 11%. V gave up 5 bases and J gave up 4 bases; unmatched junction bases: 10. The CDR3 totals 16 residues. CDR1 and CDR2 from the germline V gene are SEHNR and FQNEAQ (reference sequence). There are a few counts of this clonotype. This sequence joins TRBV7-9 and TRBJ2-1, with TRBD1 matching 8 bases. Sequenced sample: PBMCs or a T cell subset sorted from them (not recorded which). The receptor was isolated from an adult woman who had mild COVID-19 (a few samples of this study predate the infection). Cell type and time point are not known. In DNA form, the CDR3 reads TGTGCCAGCAGCCCGGAGACAGGGGCAGGATACAATGAGCAGTTCTTC. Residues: CASSPETGAGYNEQFF.